Each of the 4 T cell receptor beta chains below was sequenced from the same sample in a study of blood T cell repertoires in COVID-19. Libraries were prepared by immunoSEQ multiplex PCR; TCRdb keeps only in-frame clonotypes and omits some of them. The data hold about 61,000 clones, with around 92% observed a single time. Sequencing was performed on peripheral blood. The receptors derive from a human donor in a cohort sampled during active COVID-19.

The chain couples TRBV7-6 to TRBJ2-3; possible D gene TRBD1, 5 bases. CDR1 is SGHVS, CDR2 FNYEAQ, per germline. The CDR3 spans 15 residues. Trimming took off 4 bases at V and 1 base at J, with 12 bases between the two ends. This CDR3 is CASSSRTSRTDTQYF. In DNA, the CDR3 is TGTGCCAGCAGCTCCCGGACAAGTCGCACAGATACGCAGTATTTT.

A single count supports this clone. The chain is built from TRBV10-1 and TRBJ2-3; TRBD2 is a possible D gene (5 bases). The CDR3 spans 14 residues. In germline, CDR1 is WNHNN, CDR2 SYGVQD (reference sequence). Trimming stripped 9 bases from V and 4 bases from J, with 17 bases between. CDR3 residues: CASSRGFEPDTQYF. The CDR3 DNA reads as TGCGCCAGTAGTCGAGGGTTTGAACCAGATACGCAGTATTTT.

The gene calls are TRBV7-2 and TRBJ2-7, with 9 bases identical to TRBD2. Per the germline V gene, CDR1 is SGHTA and CDR2 is FQGNSA. V lost 3 bases and J lost 3; bases outside the gene matches: 3. The CDR3 totals 14 residues. This CDR3 is CASSLNSGSYEQYF. For the CDR3, the DNA is TGTGCCAGCAGCTTGAATAGCGGGAGCTACGAGCAGTACTTC.

The chain employs TRBV7-9 and TRBJ1-1; a weak D match, TRBD1 (6 bases). Germline CDR1 reads SEHNR; CDR2 reads FQNEAQ (reference sequence). The CDR3 extends over 15 amino acids. V lost 2 bases, J lost 6 bases, and 16 bases lay in between. Written as DNA, the CDR3 is TGTGCCAGCAGCTTACGCGGGGGGCCCCTTTCTGAAGCTTTCTTT. It encodes CASSLRGGPLSEAFF.